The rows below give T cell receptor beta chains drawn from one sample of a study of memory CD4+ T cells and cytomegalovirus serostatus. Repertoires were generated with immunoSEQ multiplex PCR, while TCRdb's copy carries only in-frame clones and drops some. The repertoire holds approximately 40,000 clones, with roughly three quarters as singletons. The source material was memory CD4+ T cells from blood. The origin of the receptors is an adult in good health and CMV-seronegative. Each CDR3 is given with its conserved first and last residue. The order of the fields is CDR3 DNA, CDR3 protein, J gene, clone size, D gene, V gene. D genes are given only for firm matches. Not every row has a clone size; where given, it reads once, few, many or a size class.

cdr3_nt: TGTGCCACTTACTCCCCAGGGATCAACACTGAAGCTTTCTTT
cdr3_aa: CATYSPGINTEAFF
j_call: TRBJ1-1
clone_size: .
d_call: .
v_call: TRBV6-5

cdr3_nt: TGTGCCAGCAGCAACCGAAACTATGGCTACACCTTC
cdr3_aa: CASSNRNYGYTF
j_call: TRBJ1-2
clone_size: .
d_call: .
v_call: TRBV6-5

cdr3_nt: TGCGCCAGCAGCCGCTCGGGGGAAAATTCACCCCTCCACTTT
cdr3_aa: CASSRSGENSPLHF
j_call: TRBJ1-6
clone_size: .
d_call: .
v_call: TRBV5-1

cdr3_nt: TGCGCCAGCAGCTTGGGAGGGCCCAATCAGCCCCAGCATTTT
cdr3_aa: CASSLGGPNQPQHF
j_call: TRBJ1-5
clone_size: .
d_call: .
v_call: TRBV5-1

cdr3_nt: TGTGCCAGCACCCGGACACCTAACTATGGCTACACCTTC
cdr3_aa: CASTRTPNYGYTF
j_call: TRBJ1-2
clone_size: few
d_call: .
v_call: TRBV28

cdr3_nt: TGTGCCAGCAGTGAAAACAGGGATGAAGCTTTCTTT
cdr3_aa: CASSENRDEAFF
j_call: TRBJ1-1
clone_size: .
d_call: .
v_call: TRBV6-1

cdr3_nt: TGCAGCGTAACAAGGGACCCGTCTAACTATGGCTACACCTTC
cdr3_aa: CSVTRDPSNYGYTF
j_call: TRBJ1-2
clone_size: .
d_call: .
v_call: TRBV29-1

cdr3_nt: TGTGCCAGCTCACCTACCCTCGGACAGACCCTCAGGCAGTACTTC
cdr3_aa: CASSPTLGQTLRQYF
j_call: TRBJ2-7
clone_size: .
d_call: .
v_call: TRBV18

cdr3_nt: TGTGCCAGTAGGATGAATCCAATCAACACCGGGGAGCTGTTTTTT
cdr3_aa: CASRMNPINTGELFF
j_call: TRBJ2-2
clone_size: .
d_call: .
v_call: TRBV19

cdr3_nt: TGTGCCAGCAGTTTCAACCCCGGGACAGGCGCGACGGGGACCCAGTACTTC
cdr3_aa: CASSFNPGTGATGTQYF
j_call: TRBJ2-5
clone_size: .
d_call: TRBD1
v_call: TRBV27

cdr3_nt: TGTGCCAGCAGCCCCCAGGTTACGGTGCGTGGGAATTCACCCCTCCACTTT
cdr3_aa: CASSPQVTVRGNSPLHF
j_call: TRBJ1-6
clone_size: few
d_call: .
v_call: TRBV11-2

cdr3_nt: TGTGCCTGGAGTGTAGCGGCAGGCGGTAGTCAGCCCCAGCATTTT
cdr3_aa: CAWSVAAGGSQPQHF
j_call: TRBJ1-5
clone_size: once
d_call: .
v_call: TRBV30

cdr3_nt: TGCGCCAGCAGCTTGGCCTCTAGGAACACCGGGGAGCTGTTTTTT
cdr3_aa: CASSLASRNTGELFF
j_call: TRBJ2-2
clone_size: .
d_call: .
v_call: TRBV5-1

cdr3_nt: TGTGCCAGCCTAGCGGGGGCCTACACAGATACGCAGTATTTT
cdr3_aa: CASLAGAYTDTQYF
j_call: TRBJ2-3
clone_size: .
d_call: TRBD2
v_call: TRBV2

cdr3_nt: TGTGCCAGCAGCTCCGAGGGCTCTGGGGCCAACGTCCTGACTTTC
cdr3_aa: CASSSEGSGANVLTF
j_call: TRBJ2-6
clone_size: .
d_call: .
v_call: TRBV7-8

cdr3_nt: TGTGCCAGCAGTGTCGACAGTTTCAATTCACCCCTCCACTTT
cdr3_aa: CASSVDSFNSPLHF
j_call: TRBJ1-6
clone_size: .
d_call: .
v_call: TRBV2

cdr3_nt: TGTGCCAGCAGCTTAGGCGTCGGGACCCAGTACTTC
cdr3_aa: CASSLGVGTQYF
j_call: TRBJ2-5
clone_size: .
d_call: .
v_call: TRBV7-9

cdr3_nt: TGTGCCAGCAGCTTAGGCCCACAAGAGACCCAGTACTTC
cdr3_aa: CASSLGPQETQYF
j_call: TRBJ2-5
clone_size: .
d_call: .
v_call: TRBV11-3

cdr3_nt: TGTGCCTGGACCCCGACCCAGGACTACGAGCAGTACTTC
cdr3_aa: CAWTPTQDYEQYF
j_call: TRBJ2-7
clone_size: once
d_call: .
v_call: TRBV30

cdr3_nt: TGTGCCAGCAGTTATGGGGTCGACAGGCTTGAATCACCCCTCCACTTT
cdr3_aa: CASSYGVDRLESPLHF
j_call: TRBJ1-6
clone_size: .
d_call: .
v_call: TRBV6-6

cdr3_nt: TGTGCCAGCAGTGTGTTGTCAGGTGAGCAGTTCTTC
cdr3_aa: CASSVLSGEQFF
j_call: TRBJ2-1
clone_size: .
d_call: .
v_call: TRBV6-1

cdr3_nt: TGTGCCAGCAGCTTACGAGGGATCCCCAACTATGGCTACACCTTC
cdr3_aa: CASSLRGIPNYGYTF
j_call: TRBJ1-2
clone_size: once
d_call: .
v_call: TRBV7-8

cdr3_nt: TGTGCCATTAAGCAAAGGGGGGGGTTTAACGAGCAGTACTTC
cdr3_aa: CAIKQRGGFNEQYF
j_call: TRBJ2-7
clone_size: .
d_call: .
v_call: TRBV21-1

cdr3_nt: TGTGCCAGCAGCACCGGGACAGACGACGAGCAGTACTTC
cdr3_aa: CASSTGTDDEQYF
j_call: TRBJ2-7
clone_size: .
d_call: TRBD1
v_call: TRBV5-8

cdr3_nt: TGTGCCAGCAGCTTAGAGCGCGGAAGGAACACTGAAGCTTTCTTT
cdr3_aa: CASSLERGRNTEAFF
j_call: TRBJ1-1
clone_size: .
d_call: .
v_call: TRBV11-1

cdr3_nt: TGTGCCAGCAGCAAGGGACAGTTAGGCACAGATACGCAGTATTTT
cdr3_aa: CASSKGQLGTDTQYF
j_call: TRBJ2-3
clone_size: few
d_call: TRBD1
v_call: TRBV7-2

cdr3_nt: TGTGCCAGCAGTCTTACAGGGTCTGGCAATCAGCCCCAGCATTTT
cdr3_aa: CASSLTGSGNQPQHF
j_call: TRBJ1-5
clone_size: few
d_call: .
v_call: TRBV28

cdr3_nt: TGTGCCAGCAGCTTAGATCAGGGGGGTGGCCAGCCCCAGCATTTT
cdr3_aa: CASSLDQGGGQPQHF
j_call: TRBJ1-5
clone_size: .
d_call: TRBD1
v_call: TRBV11-2

cdr3_nt: TGTGCCAGCAGCTTAGATGGGAGGCAGTGGGCTGAAAAACTGTTTTTT
cdr3_aa: CASSLDGRQWAEKLFF
j_call: TRBJ1-4
clone_size: .
d_call: .
v_call: TRBV11-2

cdr3_nt: TGTGCCAGCAGTCTTAAGGAGAGCTATGGCTACACCTTC
cdr3_aa: CASSLKESYGYTF
j_call: TRBJ1-2
clone_size: .
d_call: .
v_call: TRBV2

cdr3_nt: TGCGCCAGCACACTGGGAGGGCAGGAGACCCAGTACTTC
cdr3_aa: CASTLGGQETQYF
j_call: TRBJ2-5
clone_size: .
d_call: TRBD2
v_call: TRBV5-1

cdr3_nt: TGTGCCATCAGTGAGCAGCAACCTTATGGCTACACCTTC
cdr3_aa: CAISEQQPYGYTF
j_call: TRBJ1-2
clone_size: .
d_call: .
v_call: TRBV10-3

cdr3_nt: TGTGCCAGCAGCTTCCGACAGCAGTATGGCTACACCTTC
cdr3_aa: CASSFRQQYGYTF
j_call: TRBJ1-2
clone_size: .
d_call: .
v_call: TRBV7-2

cdr3_nt: TGCGCCAGCAGCGCCTATACAGGGGAGGGTGAGCAGTTCTTC
cdr3_aa: CASSAYTGEGEQFF
j_call: TRBJ2-1
clone_size: .
d_call: .
v_call: TRBV5-1

cdr3_nt: TGTGCCAGCAGCCAACAGGGGTCTGGCTACACCTTC
cdr3_aa: CASSQQGSGYTF
j_call: TRBJ1-2
clone_size: .
d_call: TRBD1
v_call: TRBV5-5

cdr3_nt: TGTGCCAGCAGCTTCTCAAGGGGGGAGCTGTTTTTT
cdr3_aa: CASSFSRGELFF
j_call: TRBJ2-2
clone_size: .
d_call: .
v_call: TRBV5-6

cdr3_nt: TGTGCCAGCAGCTTAGGGGGAAGTCGTGGAGAGACCCAGTACTTC
cdr3_aa: CASSLGGSRGETQYF
j_call: TRBJ2-5
clone_size: .
d_call: .
v_call: TRBV7-9

cdr3_nt: TGTGCCAGCAGCGATAGGACAGTCAATCAGCCCCAGCATTTT
cdr3_aa: CASSDRTVNQPQHF
j_call: TRBJ1-5
clone_size: .
d_call: .
v_call: TRBV2

cdr3_nt: TGTGCCAGCAGCATCGCCAGGGCGCTAAACACTGAAGCTTTCTTT
cdr3_aa: CASSIARALNTEAFF
j_call: TRBJ1-1
clone_size: .
d_call: .
v_call: TRBV7-9

cdr3_nt: TGTGCCAGCAGTTACTCGTCCTCTCCGGTCTCACCCCTCCACTTT
cdr3_aa: CASSYSSSPVSPLHF
j_call: TRBJ1-6
clone_size: .
d_call: .
v_call: TRBV6-5

cdr3_nt: TGTGCCAGCGCGACTAGCGGGGGCTTTAAAAACATTCAGTACTTC
cdr3_aa: CASATSGGFKNIQYF
j_call: TRBJ2-4
clone_size: .
d_call: TRBD2
v_call: TRBV2

cdr3_nt: TGCGCCAGCAGCTTGGGGCCGATTGGGGGGAAAGAGACCCAGTACTTC
cdr3_aa: CASSLGPIGGKETQYF
j_call: TRBJ2-5
clone_size: .
d_call: .
v_call: TRBV5-1

cdr3_nt: TGTGCCAGCGGAGTACAGGGTGGCAATCAGCCCCAGCATTTT
cdr3_aa: CASGVQGGNQPQHF
j_call: TRBJ1-5
clone_size: few
d_call: .
v_call: TRBV28

cdr3_nt: TGTGCCATCAGTGAGACGCCAGAGGGTGAGCAGTTCTTC
cdr3_aa: CAISETPEGEQFF
j_call: TRBJ2-1
clone_size: .
d_call: .
v_call: TRBV10-3

cdr3_nt: TGTGCCAGCAGCTTGATAAATCGAGAGGGCACTGAAGCTTTCTTT
cdr3_aa: CASSLINREGTEAFF
j_call: TRBJ1-1
clone_size: .
d_call: .
v_call: TRBV5-5

cdr3_nt: TGTGCCAGCAGAACCGGTAAACCCACACTGGGTGCTTTCTTT
cdr3_aa: CASRTGKPTLGAFF
j_call: TRBJ1-1
clone_size: few
d_call: .
v_call: TRBV28

cdr3_nt: TGTGCCAGTAGTATGACTAGCTCAGAGACCCAGTACTTC
cdr3_aa: CASSMTSSETQYF
j_call: TRBJ2-5
clone_size: .
d_call: TRBD2
v_call: TRBV19

cdr3_nt: TGTGCCGGCCGGGACAGCTCCTATAATTCACCCCTCCACTTT
cdr3_aa: CAGRDSSYNSPLHF
j_call: TRBJ1-6
clone_size: few
d_call: TRBD1
v_call: TRBV6-1

cdr3_nt: TGTGCCAGCAGCTTAGCCTCCTATAATTCACCCCTCCACTTT
cdr3_aa: CASSLASYNSPLHF
j_call: TRBJ1-6
clone_size: .
d_call: .
v_call: TRBV7-2

cdr3_nt: TGTGCCAGCAGCTTGGCACTAGCGGGGGGTTACGAGCAGTACTTC
cdr3_aa: CASSLALAGGYEQYF
j_call: TRBJ2-7
clone_size: .
d_call: TRBD2
v_call: TRBV5-4

cdr3_nt: TGTGCCACCGGGGGGGGCCAAGAGACCCAGTACTTC
cdr3_aa: CATGGGQETQYF
j_call: TRBJ2-5
clone_size: .
d_call: TRBD2
v_call: TRBV28

cdr3_nt: TGTGCCAGTAGTATTCTCAGGGGGTCCGCAGGAGATACGCAGTATTTT
cdr3_aa: CASSILRGSAGDTQYF
j_call: TRBJ2-3
clone_size: few
d_call: TRBD1
v_call: TRBV19